This T cell receptor beta chain was identified in a study of shared clonotypes between healthy human individuals. Only in-frame clones appear in the TCRdb table, and some are missing; sequencing was by immunoSEQ multiplex PCR. The sample includes about 480,000 clones, 75% to 80% of them seen just once. On this clone: Its antigen is unknown.

Study conclusions and caveats: Genetic and exposure-history diversity was limited by the small donor number.

The TCR originated in a woman aged 40 to 50 in good health. Some clones in this sample may be carry-over from other donors' samples. Specimen: PBMCs.

Written as DNA, the CDR3 is TGTGCCAGCAGTCGAATACAGGGGGTGAGCACTGAAGCTTTCTTT. Its translation is CASSRIQGVSTEAFF. The rearrangement uses TRBV28 and TRBJ1-1, with TRBD1 matching 8 bases. The germline V gene has CDR1 MDHEN and CDR2 SYDVKM. V was clipped by 5 bases and J by 4 bases; unmatched bases: 9. This CDR3 region has 15 residues.